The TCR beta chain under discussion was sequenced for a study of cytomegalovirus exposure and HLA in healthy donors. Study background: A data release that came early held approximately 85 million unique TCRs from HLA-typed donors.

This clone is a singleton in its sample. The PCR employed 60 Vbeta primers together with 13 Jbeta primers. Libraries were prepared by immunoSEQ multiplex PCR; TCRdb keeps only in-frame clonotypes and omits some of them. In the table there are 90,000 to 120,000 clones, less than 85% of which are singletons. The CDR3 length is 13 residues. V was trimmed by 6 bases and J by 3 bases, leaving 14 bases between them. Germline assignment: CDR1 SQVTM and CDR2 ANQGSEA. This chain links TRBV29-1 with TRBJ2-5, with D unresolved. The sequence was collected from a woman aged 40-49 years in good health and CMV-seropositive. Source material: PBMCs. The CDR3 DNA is TGCAGCGTCGGGTATACCCCCAAAGAGACCCAGTACTTC. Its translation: CSVGYTPKETQYF.